This T cell receptor beta chain stems from a study of T cell changes during pregnancy in multiple sclerosis. Germline V CDR1 and CDR2: MNHEY, SMNVEV (reference sequence). CDR3 length: 13 residues. The ends were cut back, 5 bases at V and 1 base at J, with 6 bases in the middle. Assay used: immunoSEQ multiplex PCR; TCRdb lists only in-frame clones, some missing. The data hold around 42,000 clones, with more than 90% observed a single time. Source: CD4+ T cells from peripheral blood mononuclear cells, taken after pregnancy. This receptor was obtained from a female donor in good health, enrolled as a control in a pregnancy study. The genes are TRBV27 and TRBJ1-3; D is unresolved. CDR3 protein: CASSPHSGNTIYF. CDR3 sequence (DNA): TGTGCCAGCAGTCCCCATTCTGGAAACACCATATATTTT.